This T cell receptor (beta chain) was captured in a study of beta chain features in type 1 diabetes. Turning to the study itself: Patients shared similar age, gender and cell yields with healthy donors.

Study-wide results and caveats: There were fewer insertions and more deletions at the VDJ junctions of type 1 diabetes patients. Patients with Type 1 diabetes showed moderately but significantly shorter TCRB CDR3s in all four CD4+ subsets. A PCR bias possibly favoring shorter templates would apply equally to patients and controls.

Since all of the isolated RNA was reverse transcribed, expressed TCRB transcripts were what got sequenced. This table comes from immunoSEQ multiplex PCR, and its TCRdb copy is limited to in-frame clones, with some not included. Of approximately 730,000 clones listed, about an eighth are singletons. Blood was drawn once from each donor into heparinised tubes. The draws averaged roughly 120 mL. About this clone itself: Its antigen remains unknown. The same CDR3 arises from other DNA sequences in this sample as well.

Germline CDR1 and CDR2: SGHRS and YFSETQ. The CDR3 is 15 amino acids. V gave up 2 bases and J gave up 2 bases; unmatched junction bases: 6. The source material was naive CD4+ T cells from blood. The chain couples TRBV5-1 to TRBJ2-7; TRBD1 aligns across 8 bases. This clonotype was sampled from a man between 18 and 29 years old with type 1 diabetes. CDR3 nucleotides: TGCGCCAGCAGCTTAGGTGGGACAGGTGCCTACGAGCAGTACTTC. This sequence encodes CASSLGGTGAYEQYF.